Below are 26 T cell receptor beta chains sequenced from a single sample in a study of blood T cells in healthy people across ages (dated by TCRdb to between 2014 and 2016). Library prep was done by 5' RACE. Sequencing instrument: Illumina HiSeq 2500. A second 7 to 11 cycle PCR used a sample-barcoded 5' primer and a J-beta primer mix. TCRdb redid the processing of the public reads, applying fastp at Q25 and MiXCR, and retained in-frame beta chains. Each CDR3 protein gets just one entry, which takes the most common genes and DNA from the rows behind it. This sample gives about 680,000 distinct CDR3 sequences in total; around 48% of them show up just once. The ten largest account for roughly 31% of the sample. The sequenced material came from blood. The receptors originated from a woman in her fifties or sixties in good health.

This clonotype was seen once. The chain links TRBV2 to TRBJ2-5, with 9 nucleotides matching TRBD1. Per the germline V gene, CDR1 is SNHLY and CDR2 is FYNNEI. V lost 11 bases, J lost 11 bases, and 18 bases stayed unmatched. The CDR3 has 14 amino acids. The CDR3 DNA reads TGTGCCGGCCAGACCGGGACAGGGAGAAGTGAGCAGTACTTC. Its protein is CAGQTGTGRSEQYF.

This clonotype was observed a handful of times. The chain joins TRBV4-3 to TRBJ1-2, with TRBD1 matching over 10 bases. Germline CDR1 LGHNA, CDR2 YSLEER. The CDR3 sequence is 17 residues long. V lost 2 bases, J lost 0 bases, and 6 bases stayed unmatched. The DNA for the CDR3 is TGCGCCAGCAGCCAAAGGACAGGGGGGGGTACTAACTATGGCTACACCTTC. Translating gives CASSQRTGGGTNYGYTF.

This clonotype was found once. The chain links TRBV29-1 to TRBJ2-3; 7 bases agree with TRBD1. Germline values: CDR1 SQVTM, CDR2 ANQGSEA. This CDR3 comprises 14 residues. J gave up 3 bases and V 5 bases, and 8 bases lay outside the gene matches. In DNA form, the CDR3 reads TGCAGCGTTCGGGACAGTGGAATGACAGATACGCAGTATTTT. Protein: CSVRDSGMTDTQYF.

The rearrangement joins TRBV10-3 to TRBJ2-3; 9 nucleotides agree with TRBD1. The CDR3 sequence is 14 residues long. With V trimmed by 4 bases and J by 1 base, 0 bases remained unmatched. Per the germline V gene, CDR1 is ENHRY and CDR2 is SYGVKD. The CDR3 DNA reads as TGTGCCATCAGTGGACAGGGGGGCACAGATACGCAGTATTTT. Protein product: CAISGQGGTDTQYF.

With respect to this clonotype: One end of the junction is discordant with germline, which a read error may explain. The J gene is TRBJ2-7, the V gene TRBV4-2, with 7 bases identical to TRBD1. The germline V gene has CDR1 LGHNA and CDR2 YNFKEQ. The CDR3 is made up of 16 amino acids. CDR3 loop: CAGSREMTGSVYEQYF. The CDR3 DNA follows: TGTGCCGGCAGCCGAGAAATGACAGGGAGTGTGTACGAGCAGTACTTC.

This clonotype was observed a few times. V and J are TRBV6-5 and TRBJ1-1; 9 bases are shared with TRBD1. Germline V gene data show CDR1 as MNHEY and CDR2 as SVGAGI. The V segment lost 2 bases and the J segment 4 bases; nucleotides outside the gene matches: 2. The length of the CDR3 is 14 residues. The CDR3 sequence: CASSYETGGTEAFF. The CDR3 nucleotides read TGTGCCAGCAGTTACGAGACAGGGGGCACTGAAGCTTTCTTT.

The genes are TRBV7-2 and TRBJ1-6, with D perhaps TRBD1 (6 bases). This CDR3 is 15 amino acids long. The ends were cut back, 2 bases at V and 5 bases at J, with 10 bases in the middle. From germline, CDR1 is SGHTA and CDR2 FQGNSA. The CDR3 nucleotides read TGTGCCAGCAGCTTACGAGGGGGAAATAATTCACCCCTCCACTTT. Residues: CASSLRGGNNSPLHF.

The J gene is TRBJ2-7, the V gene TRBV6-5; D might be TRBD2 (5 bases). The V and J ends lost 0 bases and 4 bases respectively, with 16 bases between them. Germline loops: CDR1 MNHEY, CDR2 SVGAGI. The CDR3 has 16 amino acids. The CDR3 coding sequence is TGTGCCAGCAGTTACTCGTCTATGGGGAGTACGTACGAGCAGTACTTC. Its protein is CASSYSSMGSTYEQYF.

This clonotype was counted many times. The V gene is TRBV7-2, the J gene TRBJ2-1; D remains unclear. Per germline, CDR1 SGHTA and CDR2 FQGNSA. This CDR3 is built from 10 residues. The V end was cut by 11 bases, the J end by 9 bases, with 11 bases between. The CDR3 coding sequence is TGTGCCTCAGCCGCAGTTGAGCAGTTCTTC. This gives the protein CASAAVEQFF.

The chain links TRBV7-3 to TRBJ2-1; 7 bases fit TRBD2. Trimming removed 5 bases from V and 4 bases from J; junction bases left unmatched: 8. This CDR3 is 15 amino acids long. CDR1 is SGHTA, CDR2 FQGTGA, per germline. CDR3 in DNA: TGTGCCAGCAGCGTAGAAAGCGGGATTTACAATGAGCAGTTCTTC. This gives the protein CASSVESGIYNEQFF. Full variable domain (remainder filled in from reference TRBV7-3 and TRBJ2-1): GAGVSQTPSNKVTEKGKYVELRCDPISGHTALYWYRQSLGQGPEFLIYFQGTGAADDSGLPNDRFFAVRPEGSVSTLKIQRTERGDSAVYLCASSVESGIYNEQFFGPGTRLTVL.

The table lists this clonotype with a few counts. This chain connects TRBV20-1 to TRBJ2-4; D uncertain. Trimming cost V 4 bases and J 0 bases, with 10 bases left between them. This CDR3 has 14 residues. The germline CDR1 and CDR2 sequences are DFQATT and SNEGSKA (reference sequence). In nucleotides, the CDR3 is TGCAGTGCTACCGACCCAAGAGCCAAAAACATTCAGTACTTC. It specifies CSATDPRAKNIQYF.

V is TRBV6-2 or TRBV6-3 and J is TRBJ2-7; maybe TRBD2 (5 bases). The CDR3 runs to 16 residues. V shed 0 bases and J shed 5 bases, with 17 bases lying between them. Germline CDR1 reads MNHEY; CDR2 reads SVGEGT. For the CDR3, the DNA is TGTGCCAGCAGTTACTCGATCGCCCGGCGGGTCCACGAGCAGTACTTC. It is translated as CASSYSIARRVHEQYF.

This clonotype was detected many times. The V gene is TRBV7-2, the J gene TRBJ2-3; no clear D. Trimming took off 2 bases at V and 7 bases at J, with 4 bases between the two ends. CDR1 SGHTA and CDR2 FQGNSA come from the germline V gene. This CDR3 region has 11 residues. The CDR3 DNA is TGTGCCAGCAGCTTACCGAATACGCAGTATTTT. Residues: CASSLPNTQYF.

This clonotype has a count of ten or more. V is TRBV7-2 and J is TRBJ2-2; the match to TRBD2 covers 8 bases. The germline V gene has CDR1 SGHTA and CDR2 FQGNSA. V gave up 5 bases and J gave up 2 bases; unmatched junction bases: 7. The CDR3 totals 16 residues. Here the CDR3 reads CASSRGGFVNTGELFF. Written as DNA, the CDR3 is TGTGCCAGCAGCCGCGGGGGGTTCGTAAACACCGGGGAGCTGTTTTTT.

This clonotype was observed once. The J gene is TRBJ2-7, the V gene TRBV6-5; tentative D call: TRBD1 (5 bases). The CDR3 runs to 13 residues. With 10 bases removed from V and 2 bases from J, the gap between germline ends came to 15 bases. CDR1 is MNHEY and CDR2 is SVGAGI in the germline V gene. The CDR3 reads CATNDRNAYEQYF. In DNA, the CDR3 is TGTGCCACCAACGACAGAAACGCCTACGAGCAGTACTTC.

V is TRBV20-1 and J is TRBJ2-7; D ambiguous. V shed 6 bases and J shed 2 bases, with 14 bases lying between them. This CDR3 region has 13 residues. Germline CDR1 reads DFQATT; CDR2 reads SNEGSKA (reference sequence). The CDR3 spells CSAFDQSAYEQYF. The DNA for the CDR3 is TGCAGTGCCTTTGACCAGTCTGCCTACGAGCAGTACTTC.

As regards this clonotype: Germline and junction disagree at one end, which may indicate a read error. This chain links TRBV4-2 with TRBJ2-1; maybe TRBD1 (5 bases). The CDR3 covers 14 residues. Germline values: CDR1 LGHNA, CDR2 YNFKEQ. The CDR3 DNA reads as TGTGCCAGCGGCCAAGACCAAGGGGTAAATGAGCAGTTCTTC. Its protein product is CASGQDQGVNEQFF.

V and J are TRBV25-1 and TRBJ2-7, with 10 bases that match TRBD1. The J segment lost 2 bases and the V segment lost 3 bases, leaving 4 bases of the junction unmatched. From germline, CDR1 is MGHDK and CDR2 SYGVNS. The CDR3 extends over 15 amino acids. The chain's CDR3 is CASSEAGQGTYEQYF. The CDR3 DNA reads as TGTGCCAGCAGTGAGGCGGGACAGGGGACCTACGAGCAGTACTTC.

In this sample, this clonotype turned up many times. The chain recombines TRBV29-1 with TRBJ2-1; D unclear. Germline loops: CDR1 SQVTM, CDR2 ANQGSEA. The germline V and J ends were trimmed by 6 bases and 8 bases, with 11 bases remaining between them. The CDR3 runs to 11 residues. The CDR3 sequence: CSVSDGDEQFF. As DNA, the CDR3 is TGCAGCGTCTCGGATGGGGATGAGCAGTTCTTC.

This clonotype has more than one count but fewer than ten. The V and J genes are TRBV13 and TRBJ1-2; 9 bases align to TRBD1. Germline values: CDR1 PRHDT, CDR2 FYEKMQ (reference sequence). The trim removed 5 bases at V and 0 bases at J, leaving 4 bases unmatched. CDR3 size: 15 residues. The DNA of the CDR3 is TGTGCCAGCAGCAGCCGGGACAGGGCTAACTATGGCTACACCTTC. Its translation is CASSSRDRANYGYTF.

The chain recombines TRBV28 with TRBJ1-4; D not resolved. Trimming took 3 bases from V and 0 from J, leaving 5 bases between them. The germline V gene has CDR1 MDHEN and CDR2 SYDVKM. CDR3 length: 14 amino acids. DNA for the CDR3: TGTGCCAGCAGTTTTCCATCAACTAATGAAAAACTGTTTTTT. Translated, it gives CASSFPSTNEKLFF.

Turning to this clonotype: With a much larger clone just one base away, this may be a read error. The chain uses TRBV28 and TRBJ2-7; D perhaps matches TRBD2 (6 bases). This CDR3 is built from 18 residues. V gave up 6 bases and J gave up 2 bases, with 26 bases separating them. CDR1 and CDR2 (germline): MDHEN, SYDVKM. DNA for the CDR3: TGTGCCAGCAGCCTACGAAAGGACTATAGCGGAAGCCCCTACGAGCAGTACTTC. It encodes CASSLRKDYSGSPYEQYF.

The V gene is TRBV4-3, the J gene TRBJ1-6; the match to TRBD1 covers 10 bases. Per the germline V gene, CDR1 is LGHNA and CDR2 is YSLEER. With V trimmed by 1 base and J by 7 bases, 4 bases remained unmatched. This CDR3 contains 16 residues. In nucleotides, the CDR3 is TGCGCCAGCAGCCAAGTCGTGGGACAGGGGAATTCACCCCTCCACTTT. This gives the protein CASSQVVGQGNSPLHF.

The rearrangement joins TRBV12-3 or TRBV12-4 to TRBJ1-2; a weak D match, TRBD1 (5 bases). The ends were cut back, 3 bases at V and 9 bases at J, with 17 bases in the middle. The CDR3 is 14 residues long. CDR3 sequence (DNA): TGTGCCAGCAGTTTCGGGACGGTAAAAAGGAGCTACACCTTC. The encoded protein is CASSFGTVKRSYTF.

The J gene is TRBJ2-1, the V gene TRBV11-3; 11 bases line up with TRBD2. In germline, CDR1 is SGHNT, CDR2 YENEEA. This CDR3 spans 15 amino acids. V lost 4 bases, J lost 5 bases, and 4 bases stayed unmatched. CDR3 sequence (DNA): TGTGCCAGCAGCTCGCCGGGACTAGCGGACAATGAGCAGTTCTTC. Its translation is CASSSPGLADNEQFF.

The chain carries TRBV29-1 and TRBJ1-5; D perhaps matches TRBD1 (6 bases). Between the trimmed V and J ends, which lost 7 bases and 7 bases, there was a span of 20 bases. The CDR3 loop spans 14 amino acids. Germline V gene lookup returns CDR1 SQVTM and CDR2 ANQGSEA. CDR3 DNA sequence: TGCAGCGCTTCAACAGGGAACCGATGGCAGCCCCAGCATTTT. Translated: CSASTGNRWQPQHF.